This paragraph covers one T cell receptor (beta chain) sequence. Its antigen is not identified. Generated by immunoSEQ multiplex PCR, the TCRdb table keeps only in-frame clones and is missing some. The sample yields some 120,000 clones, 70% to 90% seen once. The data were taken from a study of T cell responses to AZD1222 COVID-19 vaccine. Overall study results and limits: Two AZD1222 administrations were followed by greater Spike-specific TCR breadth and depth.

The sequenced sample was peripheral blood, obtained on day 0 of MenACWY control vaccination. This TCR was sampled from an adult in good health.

In DNA form, the CDR3 reads TGTGCCAGCAGGACAGGGGCCTATGGCTACACCTTC. Amino acids: CASRTGAYGYTF. V is TRBV2 and J is TRBJ1-2, with TRBD1 matching over 8 bases. This CDR3 contains 12 residues. V lost 6 bases, J lost 4 bases, and 1 base stayed unmatched. Germline loops: CDR1 SNHLY, CDR2 FYNNEI.